These T cell receptor beta chains were read from a single sample in a study of blood T cells in healthy people across ages. In TCRdb, the 5' RACE reads were re-called with MiXCR into one record per CDR3 protein. The sample carries about 1.1 million distinct CDR3 sequences, roughly two fifths recorded once. What was sequenced was blood. These receptors were taken from a man between 18 and 35 years old in good health. The CDR3 runs from the conserved cysteine through the conserved F or W. The order of the fields is D gene, V gene, J gene, clone size, CDR3 protein, CDR3 DNA. D genes are given only for firm matches. A row's size may be missing; if present it is once, few, many or a size class.

d_gene: TRBD2; v_gene: TRBV6-1; j_gene: TRBJ2-1; abundance: few; CDR3aa: CASSRGTSGGVYNEQFF; CDR3nt: TGTGCCAGCAGTCGCGGGACTAGCGGGGGGGTTTACAATGAGCAGTTCTTC
d_gene: .; v_gene: TRBV4-3; j_gene: TRBJ1-4; abundance: many; CDR3aa: CASSQGTTGVTTNEKLFF; CDR3nt: TGCGCCAGCAGCCAAGGTACCACGGGGGTCACGACTAATGAAAAACTGTTTTTT
d_gene: TRBD2; v_gene: TRBV20-1; j_gene: TRBJ2-1; abundance: .; CDR3aa: CSARVGTSGRGDQFF; CDR3nt: TGCAGTGCTAGAGTCGGGACTAGCGGGAGAGGGGACCAGTTCTTC
d_gene: .; v_gene: TRBV29-1; j_gene: TRBJ2-7; abundance: many; CDR3aa: CSVGQVLTPHEQYF; CDR3nt: TGCAGCGTTGGACAGGTCCTCACTCCACACGAGCAGTACTTC
d_gene: .; v_gene: TRBV27; j_gene: TRBJ1-5; abundance: .; CDR3aa: CASSTDSLNQPQHF; CDR3nt: TGTGCCAGCAGTACGGACAGCCTTAATCAGCCCCAGCATTTT
d_gene: .; v_gene: TRBV14; j_gene: TRBJ2-3; abundance: .; CDR3aa: CASSQVFGSASTDTQYF; CDR3nt: TGTGCCAGCAGCCAAGTGTTCGGCAGCGCGAGCACAGATACGCAGTATTTT
d_gene: .; v_gene: TRBV6-1; j_gene: TRBJ1-6; abundance: .; CDR3aa: CASGWEDNSPLHF; CDR3nt: TGTGCCAGCGGTTGGGAAGATAATTCACCCCTCCACTTT
d_gene: .; v_gene: TRBV9; j_gene: TRBJ1-2; abundance: few; CDR3aa: CASSPSLTGTYRGYTF; CDR3nt: TGTGCCAGCAGCCCTTCCCTAACAGGAACCTATCGGGGCTACACCTTC
d_gene: TRBD1; v_gene: TRBV6-5; j_gene: TRBJ1-1; abundance: .; CDR3aa: CASSGDRGGTEAFF; CDR3nt: TGTGCCAGCAGTGGGGACAGGGGAGGGACTGAAGCTTTCTTT
d_gene: .; v_gene: TRBV6-2/TRBV6-3; j_gene: TRBJ2-2; abundance: few; CDR3aa: CASSRQENTGELFF; CDR3nt: TGTGCCAGCAGTAGACAAGAGAACACCGGGGAGCTGTTTTTT
d_gene: .; v_gene: TRBV7-9; j_gene: TRBJ1-6; abundance: few; CDR3aa: CASSLYVTQNSPLHF; CDR3nt: TGTGCCAGCAGCTTATATGTGACGCAAAATTCACCCCTCCACTTT
d_gene: .; v_gene: TRBV7-2; j_gene: TRBJ2-3; abundance: many; CDR3aa: CASSSDRNTDTQYF; CDR3nt: TGTGCCAGCAGCTCCGACAGGAACACAGATACGCAGTATTTT
d_gene: .; v_gene: TRBV4-1; j_gene: TRBJ1-2; abundance: .; CDR3aa: CASSQEGQYLGYTF; CDR3nt: TGCGCCAGCAGCCAAGAGGGGCAGTACCTGGGCTACACCTTC
d_gene: TRBD2; v_gene: TRBV10-3; j_gene: TRBJ2-3; abundance: many; CDR3aa: CASSGRDTQYF; CDR3nt: TGTGCCAGCAGCGGGAGAGATACGCAGTATTTT
d_gene: .; v_gene: TRBV3-1; j_gene: TRBJ2-1; abundance: .; CDR3aa: CASSQDRTPLSYNEQFF; CDR3nt: TGTGCCAGCAGCCAAGATCGGACTCCTCTCTCCTACAATGAGCAGTTCTTC
d_gene: TRBD1; v_gene: TRBV20-1; j_gene: TRBJ1-2; abundance: few; CDR3aa: CSAGDSRYGYTF; CDR3nt: TGCAGTGCCGGGGACAGCCGGTATGGCTACACCTTC
d_gene: .; v_gene: TRBV25-1; j_gene: TRBJ2-1; abundance: .; CDR3aa: CASSHAGTLDEQFF; CDR3nt: TGTGCCAGCAGCCATGCCGGGACCCTCGATGAGCAGTTCTTC
d_gene: .; v_gene: TRBV27; j_gene: TRBJ1-6; abundance: .; CDR3aa: CASSGSDLSPLHF; CDR3nt: TGTGCCAGCAGTGGATCGGACCTTTCACCCCTCCACTTT
d_gene: TRBD1; v_gene: TRBV7-2; j_gene: TRBJ2-7; abundance: .; CDR3aa: CASSAGGQASYEQYF; CDR3nt: TGTGCCAGCAGCGCCGGGGGACAGGCCTCCTACGAGCAGTACTTC
d_gene: TRBD1; v_gene: TRBV7-8; j_gene: TRBJ1-2; abundance: .; CDR3aa: CASRPLQGASNYGYTF; CDR3nt: TGTGCCAGCAGGCCGTTACAGGGGGCTAGTAACTATGGCTACACCTTC
d_gene: TRBD2; v_gene: TRBV4-2; j_gene: TRBJ2-1; abundance: .; CDR3aa: CASSQGRTSGYNEQFF; CDR3nt: TGTGCCAGCAGCCAAGGTAGGACTAGCGGTTACAATGAGCAGTTCTTC
d_gene: TRBD2; v_gene: TRBV7-6; j_gene: TRBJ2-3; abundance: few; CDR3aa: CASSAYGGASDTQYF; CDR3nt: TGTGCCAGCAGCGCCTACGGGGGGGCATCAGATACGCAGTATTTT
d_gene: TRBD1; v_gene: TRBV5-1; j_gene: TRBJ2-7; abundance: many; CDR3aa: CASSLGQDYEQYF; CDR3nt: TGTGCCAGCAGCTTAGGACAGGACTACGAGCAGTACTTC
d_gene: TRBD1; v_gene: TRBV20-1; j_gene: TRBJ1-2; abundance: .; CDR3aa: CSASPGTLQGYGYTF; CDR3nt: TGCAGTGCTAGTCCCGGGACACTACAGGGGTATGGCTACACCTTC
d_gene: TRBD2; v_gene: TRBV7-3; j_gene: TRBJ2-1; abundance: few; CDR3aa: CASSLAASGGIYNEQFF; CDR3nt: TGTGCCAGCAGCTTAGCGGCTAGCGGGGGTATATACAATGAGCAGTTCTTC
d_gene: TRBD2; v_gene: TRBV7-2; j_gene: TRBJ2-5; abundance: .; CDR3aa: CASSSRAGNQETQYF; CDR3nt: TGTGCCAGCAGCTCTAGAGCGGGAAACCAAGAGACCCAGTACTTC
d_gene: TRBD2; v_gene: TRBV24-1; j_gene: TRBJ2-1; abundance: .; CDR3aa: CATSSPGGKNEQFF; CDR3nt: TGTGCCACCAGCAGCCCCGGGGGGAAGAATGAGCAGTTCTTC
d_gene: .; v_gene: TRBV20-1; j_gene: TRBJ2-1; abundance: many; CDR3aa: CSAMYRRGLYNEQFF; CDR3nt: TGCAGTGCCATGTATCGACGGGGCCTCTACAATGAGCAGTTCTTC
d_gene: TRBD2; v_gene: TRBV20-1; j_gene: TRBJ2-1; abundance: few; CDR3aa: CSAPLAGGDEQFF; CDR3nt: TGCAGCGCCCCGCTAGCGGGCGGCGATGAGCAGTTCTTC
d_gene: TRBD2; v_gene: TRBV5-1; j_gene: TRBJ2-5; abundance: once; CDR3aa: CASSHSGVKNNEQYF; CDR3nt: TGCGCCAGCAGCCACAGCGGGGTCAAGAACAATGAGCAGTACTTC
d_gene: .; v_gene: TRBV10-3; j_gene: TRBJ1-5; abundance: .; CDR3aa: CAISERGGVEGQPQHF; CDR3nt: TGTGCCATCAGTGAGAGGGGGGGGGTTGAGGGTCAGCCCCAGCATTTT
d_gene: .; v_gene: TRBV12-3/TRBV12-4; j_gene: TRBJ1-3; abundance: .; CDR3aa: CASSLAPWGLGNTIYF; CDR3nt: TGTGCCAGCAGTTTAGCGCCGTGGGGGCTGGGAAACACCATATATTTT
d_gene: .; v_gene: TRBV7-2; j_gene: TRBJ1-1; abundance: few; CDR3aa: CASSLVVSWGSMNTEAFF; CDR3nt: TGTGCCAGCAGCTTAGTGGTCTCGTGGGGCTCCATGAACACTGAAGCTTTCTTT
d_gene: .; v_gene: TRBV29-1; j_gene: TRBJ2-1; abundance: .; CDR3aa: CSVEAPQGSSYNEQFF; CDR3nt: TGCAGCGTTGAGGCGCCACAGGGAAGCTCCTACAATGAGCAGTTCTTC
d_gene: .; v_gene: TRBV7-2; j_gene: TRBJ1-2; abundance: .; CDR3aa: CASSSFYYGYTF; CDR3nt: TGTGCCAGCAGCTCCTTCTACTATGGCTACACCTTC
d_gene: .; v_gene: TRBV11-2; j_gene: TRBJ1-4; abundance: .; CDR3aa: CASSLGGTSLEKLFF; CDR3nt: TGTGCCAGCAGCTTAGGGGGAACGTCCCTTGAAAAACTGTTTTTT
d_gene: .; v_gene: TRBV4-3; j_gene: TRBJ2-7; abundance: .; CDR3aa: CASSQEYQGSPEQYF; CDR3nt: TGCGCCAGCAGCCAAGAGTATCAGGGAAGTCCCGAGCAGTACTTC
d_gene: .; v_gene: TRBV5-4; j_gene: TRBJ1-1; abundance: once; CDR3aa: CASRTKGADTEAFF; CDR3nt: TGTGCCAGCAGGACTAAGGGCGCGGACACTGAAGCTTTCTTT
d_gene: .; v_gene: TRBV12-3/TRBV12-4; j_gene: TRBJ2-7; abundance: few; CDR3aa: CASSFTLSEQYF; CDR3nt: TGTGCCAGCAGTTTTACCTTATCCGAGCAGTACTTC
d_gene: .; v_gene: TRBV5-6; j_gene: TRBJ1-5; abundance: .; CDR3aa: CASSSIDGNQPQHF; CDR3nt: TGTGCCAGCAGCTCGATCGATGGAAATCAGCCCCAGCATTTT
d_gene: .; v_gene: TRBV20-1; j_gene: TRBJ1-2; abundance: once; CDR3aa: CSQVVRETDGYTF; CDR3nt: TGCAGTCAAGTTGTGCGGGAAACAGATGGCTACACCTTC
d_gene: TRBD1; v_gene: TRBV7-2; j_gene: TRBJ1-1; abundance: few; CDR3aa: CASSSNIRTGGSAFF; CDR3nt: TGTGCCAGCAGCTCTAACATTCGGACAGGGGGCTCAGCTTTCTTT
d_gene: .; v_gene: TRBV12-3/TRBV12-4; j_gene: TRBJ1-5; abundance: few; CDR3aa: CASSPGSNQPRHF; CDR3nt: TGTGCCAGCAGTCCCGGGAGCAATCAGCCCCGGCATTTT
d_gene: .; v_gene: TRBV6-1; j_gene: TRBJ2-5; abundance: few; CDR3aa: CASRAGQAVQETQYF; CDR3nt: TGTGCCAGCAGAGCGGGACAGGCCGTCCAAGAGACCCAGTACTTC
d_gene: TRBD1; v_gene: TRBV27; j_gene: TRBJ1-1; abundance: .; CDR3aa: CASSSGDRGQNTEAFF; CDR3nt: TGTGCCAGCAGTTCCGGGGACAGGGGACAGAACACTGAAGCTTTCTTT
d_gene: .; v_gene: TRBV13; j_gene: TRBJ2-1; abundance: few; CDR3aa: CASSIDQGLRHRFF; CDR3nt: TGTGCCAGCAGCATCGACCAGGGTCTGCGCCATCGGTTCTTC